This T cell receptor beta chain emerged from a study of early T cells in non-severe SARS-CoV-2 infection. Study in general: Bulk RNA isolated from unsorted whole blood underwent sequencing; chains were not paired.

Only a few counts were recorded for this clonotype. Its antigen remains unknown. Germline V gene lookup returns CDR1 DFQATT and CDR2 SNEGSKA (reference sequence). CDR3 length: 16 amino acids. V lost 3 bases and J lost 2; bases outside the gene matches: 9. The study, taken as a whole, reports: Clonotype matching in VDJdb favored anti-spike CD8 responses and did not capture private and CD4 specificities.

Unique molecular identifier tags were affixed to discrete cDNA molecules. TCRdb fed the 5' RACE reads into MiXCR, producing one record per CDR3 protein. The sample contains tens of thousands of distinct CDR3 sequences, 6.5% of which appear only once. Sequenced here: whole blood, sampled at baseline. The rearrangement uses TRBV20-1 and TRBJ2-3, with TRBD2 identical over 9 bases. This clonotype originated in an adult who was a healthcare worker with PCR-confirmed SARS-CoV-2 infection or an uninfected control (not recorded which). The CDR3 region is CSASLPAGGITDTQYF. Written as DNA, the CDR3 is TGCAGTGCTAGTCTACCGGCGGGGGGGATCACAGATACGCAGTATTTT.